This passage covers 28 T cell receptor beta chains from one sample sequenced in a study of T-cell memory formation after mild COVID-19. From the 5' RACE reads, TCRdb called clonotypes with MiXCR, one entry per CDR3 protein. The data show some 600,000 distinct CDR3 sequences, around 15% seen once. What was sequenced was PBMCs or a T cell subset sorted from them (not recorded which). These receptors were collected from an adult woman who had mild COVID-19 (a few samples of this study predate the infection). Cell type and time point are not known.

This clonotype came up a few times. The chain links TRBV5-1 to TRBJ1-1, with a possible D match to TRBD1 (5 bases). Germline V gene data show CDR1 as SGHRS and CDR2 as YFSETQ. The CDR3 extends over 14 amino acids. Between the trimmed V and J ends, which lost 0 bases and 5 bases, there was a span of 11 bases. The CDR3 nucleotides are TGCGCCAGCAGCTTGGCCGCGGGGACGACTGAAGCTTTCTTT. Amino acids: CASSLAAGTTEAFF.

The chain has TRBV27 and TRBJ2-1, with TRBD2 matching over 9 bases. The V gene's germline CDR1 is MNHEY and CDR2 SMNVEV (reference sequence). The CDR3 contains 16 residues. Trimming cost V 4 bases and J 4 bases; bases outside gene matches: 8. Written as DNA, the CDR3 is TGTGCCAGCAGTTCTCGGAGACTAGCGGAATACAATGAGCAGTTCTTC. Translation gives CASSSRRLAEYNEQFF.

The CDR3 loop is CASSPEVAYEQYF. The DNA for the CDR3 is TGTGCCAGCAGCCCCGAGGTAGCCTACGAGCAGTACTTC. This rearrangement joins TRBV3-1 to TRBJ2-7; D not certain. CDR3 length: 13 residues. Looked up from germline, CDR1 is LGHDT and CDR2 is YNNKEL (reference sequence). The V gene lost 4 bases and the J gene lost 2 bases, with 9 bases spanning the gap.

This clonotype was seen a few times. This chain links TRBV12-3 or TRBV12-4 with TRBJ1-5; 7 bases are shared with TRBD1. The trim removed 4 bases at V and 4 bases at J, leaving 7 bases unmatched. There are 15 residues in the CDR3. CDR3 coding DNA: TGTGCCAGCAGTTCTCCCGGGACAGTTAATCAGCCCCAGCATTTT. Translating it yields CASSSPGTVNQPQHF.

This clonotype was observed a few times. This chain links TRBV2 with TRBJ1-2; D is uncertain. The CDR3 sequence is 16 residues long. Trimming cost V 6 bases and J 1 base, with 18 bases left between them. Germline V lookup: CDR1 SNHLY, CDR2 FYNNEI. DNA of the CDR3: TGTGCCAGCAGGGATTCTTGGATAGGCGATAACTATGGCTACACCTTC. This translates into CASRDSWIGDNYGYTF.

The genes are TRBV9 and TRBJ1-1; D gene unclear. The germline gives CDR1 SGDLS, CDR2 YYNGEE. The CDR3 contains 15 residues. Trimming cost V 0 bases and J 2 bases, with 11 bases left between them. The chain's CDR3 is CASSVDPGINTEAFF. The CDR3 DNA follows: TGTGCCAGCAGCGTAGACCCGGGTATAAACACTGAAGCTTTCTTT.

In this sample, this clonotype turned up a few times. The chain employs TRBV12-3 or TRBV12-4 and TRBJ1-5; D may be TRBD1 (6 bases). Trimming shortened V by 6 bases and J by 0 bases, and 18 bases separated the two germline ends. The CDR3 is 17 amino acids. Written as DNA, the CDR3 is TGTGCCAGCAGCCCGACCTCCCAGGGGTTTAGCAATCAGCCCCAGCATTTT. Amino acids: CASSPTSQGFSNQPQHF.

This clonotype was found a few times. The CDR3 here is CASSPLGGDLAKNIQYF. CDR3 in DNA: TGTGCCAGCAGCCCCCTCGGAGGGGACCTAGCCAAAAACATTCAGTACTTC. The chain carries TRBV7-9 and TRBJ2-4; tentative D call: TRBD2 (6 bases). Germline loops: CDR1 SEHNR, CDR2 FQNEAQ (reference sequence). V gave up 5 bases and J gave up 0 bases, with 17 bases separating them. The length of the CDR3 is 17 residues.

Ten or more counts support this clonotype. This chain joins TRBV24-1 and TRBJ2-5, with TRBD1 matching 7 bases. The V segment lost 3 bases and the J segment 2 bases; nucleotides outside the gene matches: 2. Germline V CDR1 and CDR2: KGHDR, SFDVKD. This CDR3 has 14 residues. The CDR3 loop reads CATSDRTGQETQYF. The CDR3 region has the DNA TGTGCCACCAGTGATCGGACAGGTCAAGAGACCCAGTACTTC.

V usage is TRBV7-2 and J usage is TRBJ2-7; TRBD1 agrees at 7 bases. The V segment lost 1 base and the J segment 3 bases; nucleotides outside the gene matches: 3. The CDR3 is made up of 14 amino acids. Per the germline V gene, CDR1 is SGHTA and CDR2 is FQGNSA. DNA of the CDR3: TGTGCCAGCAGCTTAGGGGACAGCTTCTACGAGCAGTACTTC. Residues: CASSLGDSFYEQYF.

The rearrangement joins TRBV20-1 to TRBJ2-3; TRBD2 matches 8 bases. Germline V gives CDR1 DFQATT, CDR2 SNEGSKA (reference sequence). Trimming at V came to 3 bases and at J to 1 base, leaving 6 bases not matched to a gene. This CDR3 is 15 amino acids long. The CDR3 nucleotides are TGCAGTGCTAGCACTAGCGGCGGCCGCACAGATACGCAGTATTTT. Translated: CSASTSGGRTDTQYF.

The sample holds a few counts of this clonotype. This chain joins TRBV10-3 and TRBJ2-7; 9 bases map to TRBD1. Germline V CDR1 and CDR2: ENHRY, SYGVKD. The J segment lost 5 bases and the V segment lost 6 bases, leaving 8 bases of the junction unmatched. CDR3 length: 14 amino acids. The CDR3: CAIRPGDRGDEQYF. In DNA form, the CDR3 reads TGTGCCATCAGGCCCGGAGACAGGGGGGACGAGCAGTACTTC.

V usage is TRBV29-1 and J usage is TRBJ2-2; 12 bases map to TRBD2. This CDR3 spans 14 amino acids. Germline loops: CDR1 SQVTM, CDR2 ANQGSEA. Trimming cost V 4 bases and J 7 bases; bases outside gene matches: 4. CDR3 amino acids: CSVGLAGDVGELFF. CDR3 bases: TGCAGCGTTGGACTAGCGGGAGATGTCGGGGAGCTGTTTTTT.

In its sample, this clonotype was seen a few times. DNA for the CDR3: TGCAGTGCGGAAACTAGTTGGAATGAGCAGTTCTTC. As protein: CSAETSWNEQFF. This sequence joins TRBV20-1 and TRBJ2-1; D might be TRBD2 (5 bases). Germline V lookup: CDR1 DFQATT, CDR2 SNEGSKA (reference sequence). Deletions cut 6 bases from V and 7 bases from J, with 13 bases between. CDR3 size: 12 residues.

This sequence joins TRBV30 and TRBJ1-2, with 10 bases lining up with TRBD1. The CDR3 has 20 residues. V lost 0 bases, J lost 5 bases, and 21 bases stayed unmatched. Looked up from germline, CDR1 is GTSNPN and CDR2 is SVGIG (reference sequence). The CDR3 here is CAWSVLNFRTGGQRGYGYTF. CDR3 DNA: TGTGCCTGGAGTGTACTGAACTTTCGGACAGGGGGACAACGTGGATATGGCTACACCTTC.

This clonotype turned up a few times. The V and J genes are TRBV7-3 and TRBJ2-5, with TRBD2 as a possible D gene (5 bases). Germline loops: CDR1 SGHTA, CDR2 FQGTGA. The CDR3 has 13 residues. V lost 5 bases and J lost 2, with 9 bases in between. In DNA, the CDR3 is TGTGCCAGCAGCCGGACTCATCAAGAGACCCAGTACTTC. Translation gives CASSRTHQETQYF.

This clonotype was counted a few times. The chain couples TRBV4-3 to TRBJ2-1; 10 bases match TRBD2. V shed 0 bases, J shed 1 base, and the junction held 9 bases outside the gene matches. The CDR3 extends over 19 amino acids. CDR1 and CDR2 from the germline V gene are LGHNA and YSLEER. CDR3 DNA sequence: TGCGCCAGCAGCCAAGATCTCAAGGCTAGCGGGAGATCCTACAATGAGCAGTTCTTC. This gives the protein CASSQDLKASGRSYNEQFF.

This clonotype showed up just a few times. This sequence joins TRBV3-1 and TRBJ2-1, with D possibly called TRBD1 or TRBD2 (5 bases each). V lost 1 base and J 6 bases, leaving 13 bases between the germline ends. The length of the CDR3 is 15 residues. Germline CDR1 is LGHDT and CDR2 is YNNKEL (reference sequence). The CDR3 nucleotides are TGTGCCAGCAGCCAAGTCAGGTGGGACGGCAATGAGCAGTTCTTC. Translated: CASSQVRWDGNEQFF.

In its sample, this clonotype was seen a few times. The chain uses TRBV20-1 and TRBJ1-3; unclear D gene. This CDR3 is built from 14 residues. Germline lookup yields CDR1 DFQATT and CDR2 SNEGSKA (reference sequence). Between the trimmed V and J ends, which lost 1 base and 2 bases, there was a span of 9 bases. CDR3: CSARVQATGNTIYF. As DNA, the CDR3 is TGCAGTGCTAGAGTGCAGGCAACTGGAAACACCATATATTTT.

This clonotype has only a few counts. The V call is TRBV27, the J call TRBJ2-2; 7 positions agree with TRBD1. The germline V gene has CDR1 MNHEY and CDR2 SMNVEV (reference sequence). The CDR3 totals 17 residues. V trimming: 4 bases; J trimming: 0 bases; junction bases outside the gene matches: 8. CDR3 in DNA: TGTGCCAGCAGTTCGCATCCGACAGGGACGAACACCGGGGAGCTGTTTTTT. Its translation is CASSSHPTGTNTGELFF.

This clonotype turned up a few times. The chain couples TRBV20-1 to TRBJ2-3, with D possibly being TRBD1 or TRBD2 (5 bases each). CDR1 DFQATT and CDR2 SNEGSKA come from the germline V gene (reference sequence). The CDR3 has 13 residues. The ends were cut back, 5 bases at V and 0 bases at J, with 9 bases in the middle. The CDR3 coding sequence is TGCAGTGCTGAGAGGGGAAGCACAGATACGCAGTATTTT. Translating it yields CSAERGSTDTQYF.

This clonotype was counted between two and nine times. The chain combines TRBV5-1 with TRBJ2-1; TRBD2 agrees at 9 bases. V trimming: 4 bases; J trimming: 3 bases; junction bases outside the gene matches: 8. The germline V gene has CDR1 SGHRS and CDR2 YFSETQ. The CDR3 has 16 residues. The CDR3 spells CASSLEAGGHYNEQFF. The CDR3 region has the DNA TGCGCCAGCAGCCTCGAAGCGGGGGGCCACTACAATGAGCAGTTCTTC.

This clonotype was seen only a few times. V is TRBV2 and J is TRBJ1-1; 7 bases fit TRBD1. Per germline, CDR1 SNHLY and CDR2 FYNNEI. J was trimmed by 10 bases and V by 7 bases; bases with no gene match: 12. This CDR3 comprises 13 residues. CDR3 DNA: TGTGCCAGCACCCGACAGGGCGGGATTCCAGCTTTCTTT. It codes for CASTRQGGIPAFF. The full variable domain, rest sourced from reference TRBV2 and TRBJ1-1, is EPEVTQTPSHQVTQMGQEVILRCVPISNHLYFYWYRQILGQKVEFLVSFYNNEISEKSEIFDDQFSVERPDGSNFTLKIRSTKLEDSAMYFCASTRQGGIPAFFGQGTRLTVV.

The rearrangement links TRBV7-2 to TRBJ2-7; TRBD2 is a possible D gene (6 bases). Germline V CDR1 and CDR2: SGHTA, FQGNSA. V was cut by 0 bases and J by 0 bases, with 18 bases left in between. The CDR3 is made up of 18 amino acids. This CDR3 is CASSLAWARDFFSYEQYF. CDR3 sequence (DNA): TGTGCCAGCAGCTTAGCCTGGGCGAGGGACTTTTTCTCCTACGAGCAGTACTTC. The full variable domain, in which reference TRBV7-2 and TRBJ2-7 provide the parts outside the CDR3, is GAGVSQSPSNKVTEKGKDVELRCDPISGHTALYWYRQSLGQGLEFLIYFQGNSAPDKSGLPSDRFSAERTGGSVSTLTIQRTQQEDSAVYLCASSLAWARDFFSYEQYFGPGTRLTVT.

This clonotype has just a few counts. The chain carries TRBV7-2 and TRBJ1-1, with D perhaps TRBD1 (5 bases). Between the trimmed V and J ends, which lost 6 bases and 6 bases, there was a span of 23 bases. Per the germline V gene, CDR1 is SGHTA and CDR2 is FQGNSA. The CDR3 totals 16 residues. Written as DNA, the CDR3 is TGTGCCAGCAGGCAAGCCGTAGACAGAATCGGTGCTGAAGCTTTCTTT. Translated, it gives CASRQAVDRIGAEAFF.

The genes are TRBV5-1 and TRBJ2-3; 10 nucleotides agree with TRBD2. Germline V lookup: CDR1 SGHRS, CDR2 YFSETQ. The CDR3 contains 17 residues. With V trimmed by 0 bases and J by 6 bases, 10 bases remained unmatched. CDR3 residues: CASSLEASGSVGDTQYF. CDR3 nucleotide sequence: TGCGCCAGCAGCTTGGAGGCTAGCGGGAGCGTAGGGGATACGCAGTATTTT.

The chain links TRBV11-3 to TRBJ2-3; 8 nucleotides match TRBD2. CDR3 length: 15 amino acids. Losses at the gene ends were 6 bases for V and 2 bases for J; bases not matched to a gene: 7. The germline CDR1 and CDR2 sequences are SGHNT and YENEEA. CDR3 amino acids: CASSTGTRPTDTQYF. The CDR3 DNA sequence: TGTGCCAGCAGTACCGGGACTAGACCCACAGATACGCAGTATTTT.

The J gene is TRBJ2-7, the V gene TRBV4-1, with D tentatively TRBD1 (5 bases). The CDR3 loop spans 15 amino acids. The V end was cut by 0 bases, the J end by 3 bases, with 12 bases between. Germline-derived CDR1 and CDR2 are MGHRA and YSYEKL. The CDR3 region has the DNA TGCGCCAGCAGCCAAGACCAGGGAAGTAACTACGAGCAGTACTTC. It translates to CASSQDQGSNYEQYF.